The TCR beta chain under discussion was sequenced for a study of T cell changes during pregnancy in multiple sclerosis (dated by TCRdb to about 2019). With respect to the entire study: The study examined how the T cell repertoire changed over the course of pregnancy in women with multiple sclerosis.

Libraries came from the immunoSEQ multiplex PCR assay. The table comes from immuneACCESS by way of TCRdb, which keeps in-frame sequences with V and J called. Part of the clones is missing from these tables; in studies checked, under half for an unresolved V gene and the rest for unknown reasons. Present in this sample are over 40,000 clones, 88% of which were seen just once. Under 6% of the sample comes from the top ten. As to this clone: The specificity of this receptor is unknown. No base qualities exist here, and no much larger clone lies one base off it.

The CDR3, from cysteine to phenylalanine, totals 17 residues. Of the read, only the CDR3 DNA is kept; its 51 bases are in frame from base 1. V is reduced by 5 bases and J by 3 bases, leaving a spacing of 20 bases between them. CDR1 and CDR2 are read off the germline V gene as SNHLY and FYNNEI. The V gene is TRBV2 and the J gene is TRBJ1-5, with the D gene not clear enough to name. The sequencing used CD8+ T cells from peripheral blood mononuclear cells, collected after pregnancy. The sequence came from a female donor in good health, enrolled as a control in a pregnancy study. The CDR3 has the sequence CASSPTSQIPYNQPQHF. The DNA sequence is TGTGCCAGCAGTCCGACAAGCCAGATACCCTACAATCAGCCCCAGCATTTT.